This section outlines one T cell receptor (beta chain) sequence together with its context. The sample is drawn from a study of cytomegalovirus exposure and HLA in healthy donors. The PCR had 60 Vbeta and 13 Jbeta primers. Produced via immunoSEQ multiplex PCR; TCRdb's table is partial and in-frame only. Counted here are 190,000 or so clones, 75% to 85% occurring once; the ten biggest clones make up under 0.8%. The J segment lost 6 bases and the V segment lost 1 base, leaving 8 bases of the junction unmatched. The germline gives CDR1 MNHNY, CDR2 SVGAGI (reference sequence). The CDR3 has 15 amino acids. The specimen sequenced was PBMCs. The sequence came from a boy aged 10-17 years in good health and CMV-seronegative. The V and J genes are TRBV6-6 and TRBJ2-7; 8 nucleotides align to TRBD2. CDR3 in amino acids: CASSYLGTREFEQYF. The CDR3 DNA sequence: TGTGCCAGCAGTTACTTAGGGACTAGAGAATTCGAGCAGTACTTC.